This T cell receptor (beta chain) was obtained from a study of CD8 T cells in ankylosing spondylitis. Study-wide results and caveats: Prior work had noted some motif variants in reactive arthritis blood and synovial fluid. CD8+ by phenotype, disease-linked clones were relatively rare in peripheral blood. Fewer than 10 highly homologous variants made up a TCR beta motif that seemed to typify ankylosing spondylitis blood.

Looked up from germline, CDR1 is LNHDA and CDR2 is SQIVND (reference sequence). The CDR3 runs to 13 residues. V gave up 7 bases and J gave up 7 bases; unmatched junction bases: 5. MiXCR, applied by TCRdb to the 5' RACE reads, yields one record per CDR3 protein. The profile shows approximately 290,000 distinct CDR3 sequences, about 20% of them singletons. On this clonotype itself: Its antigen is currently unknown.

This chain uses TRBV19 with TRBJ2-1; the match to TRBD1 covers 9 bases. The sequenced sample consisted of blood, either unsorted or a sorted T cell fraction (not recorded which). The receptor was derived from a female donor with ankylosing spondylitis or in good health (not recorded which). Here the CDR3 DNA reads TGTGCCAGTACTGGGACAGGGTGGAATGAGCAGTTCTTC. This translates into CASTGTGWNEQFF. The full variable domain, rest sourced from reference TRBV19 and TRBJ2-1, is DGGITQSPKYLFRKEGQNVTLSCEQNLNHDAMYWYRQDPGQGLRLIYYSQIVNDFQKGDIAEGYSVSREKKESFPLTVTSAQKNPTAFYLCASTGTGWNEQFFGPGTRLTVL.